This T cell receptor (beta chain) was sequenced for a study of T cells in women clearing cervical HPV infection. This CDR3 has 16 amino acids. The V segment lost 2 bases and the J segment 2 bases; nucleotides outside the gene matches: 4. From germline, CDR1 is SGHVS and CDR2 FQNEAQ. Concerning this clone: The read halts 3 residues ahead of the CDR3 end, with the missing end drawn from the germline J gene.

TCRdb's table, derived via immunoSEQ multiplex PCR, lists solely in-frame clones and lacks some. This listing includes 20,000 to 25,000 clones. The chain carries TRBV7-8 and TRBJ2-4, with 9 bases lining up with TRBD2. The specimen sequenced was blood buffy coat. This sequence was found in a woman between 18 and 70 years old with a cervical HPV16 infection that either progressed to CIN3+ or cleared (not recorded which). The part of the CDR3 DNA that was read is TGTGCCAGCAGCTTAATAGCGGGAGCCTCCAAAAACATT. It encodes CASSLIAGASKNI. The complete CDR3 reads CASSLIAGASKNIQYF.